Presented here are 32 T cell receptor beta chains from one specimen sequenced in a study of regulatory T cells in long-lasting Graves disease. Time point of the sample: newly diagnosed GD, antithyroid drugs for less than 3 months. Making the TCR library involved RNA that had been extracted from PBMCs. Arm-PCR of CDR3 regions and iRepertoire HTBI primers were the basis on which TCR beta libraries were built. TCRdb independently ran MiXCR on the multiplex PCR reads; one entry per CDR3 protein. This sample has under 300,000 distinct CDR3 sequences, with roughly a fifth found just once. The material was peripheral blood mononuclear cells (PBMCs), obtained at new diagnosis, from a patient treated with antithyroid drugs. The receptors originated from a female donor with Graves disease.

This clonotype was detected ten times or more. The chain has TRBV2 and TRBJ2-4; perhaps TRBD2 as D (5 bases). The CDR3 is 14 amino acids. CDR1 SNHLY and CDR2 FYNNEI come from the germline V gene. Trimming took off 4 bases at V and 9 bases at J, with 16 bases between the two ends. CDR3 sequence (DNA): TGTGCCAGCAGTGCTTTGGGTAGCCGGGGCATTCAGTACTTC. Amino acid sequence: CASSALGSRGIQYF.

The rearrangement joins TRBV5-1 to TRBJ2-5; D is possibly TRBD1 (6 bases). Germline CDR1 SGHRS, CDR2 YFSETQ. Trimming cost V 2 bases and J 5 bases, with 22 bases left between them. The CDR3 is 17 amino acids. DNA of the CDR3: TGCGCCAGCAGCTTAAGCGTGAGGGGGTCCTCGGGGGAGACCCAGTACTTC. It yields the protein CASSLSVRGSSGETQYF.

This clonotype was detected many times. This rearrangement joins TRBV11-1 to TRBJ2-7; 12 positions match TRBD1. Germline CDR1 and CDR2: SGHAT and FQDESV (reference sequence). CDR3 length equals 16 residues. V dropped 3 bases and J dropped 4; count of bases not matched to a gene: 7. The CDR3 protein is CASSFEPGQGAYEQYF. The DNA for the CDR3 is TGTGCCAGCAGCTTCGAGCCGGGACAGGGGGCGTACGAGCAGTACTTC.

This clonotype was picked up many times. This rearrangement joins TRBV7-8 to TRBJ2-7, with TRBD2 matching 9 bases. V shed 5 bases, J shed 2 bases, and the junction held 10 bases outside the gene matches. This CDR3 is 16 amino acids long. CDR1 SGHVS and CDR2 FQNEAQ come from the germline V gene. CDR3 nucleotides: TGTGCCAGCAGCCTAAGGGGTAGCGGGAGCACCTACGAGCAGTACTTC. This encodes CASSLRGSGSTYEQYF.

This clonotype came up many times. The chain combines TRBV7-9 with TRBJ2-7; D gene uncertain. Trimming took 6 bases from V and 2 from J, leaving 8 bases between them. Germline loops: CDR1 SEHNR, CDR2 FQNEAQ (reference sequence). CDR3 length: 12 residues. The CDR3 reads CASSNQAYEQYF. The DNA for the CDR3 is TGTGCCAGCAGTAACCAAGCCTACGAGCAGTACTTC.

At least ten counts were recorded for this clonotype. V is TRBV6-5 and J is TRBJ1-5, with no clear D. V was shortened by 0 bases and J by 0 bases, with 9 bases between the two germline ends. Germline V gives CDR1 MNHEY, CDR2 SVGAGI. The CDR3 is made up of 16 amino acids. The CDR3 is CASSYSGDGSNQPQHF. In DNA, the CDR3 is TGTGCCAGCAGTTACTCAGGAGACGGTAGCAATCAGCCCCAGCATTTT.

In DNA form, the CDR3 reads TGTGCCAGCAGCCAAGAAACGGGGGCAGGCCGGTTCTTC. It translates to CASSQETGAGRFF. This chain joins TRBV3-1 and TRBJ2-1, with D possibly called TRBD1 or TRBD2 (6 bases each). The CDR3 loop spans 13 amino acids. Germline lookup yields CDR1 LGHDT and CDR2 YNNKEL (reference sequence). V was cut by 0 bases and J by 15 bases, with 15 bases left in between.

There are many counts of this clonotype. The chain carries TRBV6-1 and TRBJ2-1, with D tentatively TRBD1 (5 bases). Germline V gives CDR1 MNHNS, CDR2 SASEGT. This CDR3 has 11 residues. The V gene lost 6 bases and the J gene lost 8 bases, with 8 bases spanning the gap. The CDR3 nucleotides read TGTGCCAGCAGAAGGGGTGATGAGCAGTTCTTC. It translates to CASRRGDEQFF.

This clonotype was detected ten times or more. The chain employs TRBV11-1 and TRBJ1-1; D is unclear. Germline V CDR1 and CDR2: SGHAT, FQDESV (reference sequence). Trimming took 5 bases from V and 3 from J, leaving 10 bases between them. This CDR3 is 13 amino acids long. CDR3 DNA: TGTGCCAGCAGCAGGCGGACGGACACTGAAGCTTTCTTT. This encodes CASSRRTDTEAFF.

This clonotype is a singleton in its sample. V gene TRBV12-3 or TRBV12-4 combines with J gene TRBJ1-1; D perhaps matches TRBD1 (6 bases). Trimming stripped 6 bases from V and 0 bases from J, with 11 bases between. The CDR3 has 14 residues. CDR3 protein: CASRARGMNTEAFF. The CDR3 DNA follows: TGTGCCAGCAGGGCCAGGGGCATGAACACTGAAGCTTTCTTT.

This clonotype was seen many times. The CDR3, as DNA: TGTGCCAGCAGCTCAACTAATGTCAACACCGGGGAGCTGTTTTTT. Its protein product is CASSSTNVNTGELFF. The chain joins TRBV11-2 to TRBJ2-2, with D hard to call. V was trimmed by 4 bases and J by 2 bases, leaving 11 bases between them. From germline, CDR1 is SGHAT and CDR2 FQNNGV. CDR3 size: 15 residues.

J is TRBJ2-7 and V is TRBV2, with 11 bases identical to TRBD1. This CDR3 comprises 14 residues. V was pared by 8 bases and J by 2 bases, with 5 bases of the junction left unmatched. From germline, CDR1 is SNHLY and CDR2 FYNNEI. CDR3 nucleotide sequence: TGTGCCAGCCAAGGGACAGGGGGGGCCTACGAGCAGTACTTC. The encoded protein is CASQGTGGAYEQYF.

The table lists this clonotype with a few counts. V and J are TRBV29-1 and TRBJ1-4; perhaps TRBD1 as D (5 bases). The germline CDR1 and CDR2 sequences are SQVTM and ANQGSEA. This CDR3 is built from 13 residues. Trimming took off 7 bases at V and 4 bases at J, with 13 bases between the two ends. CDR3 coding DNA: TGCAGCGCAAACCAGGGAATTAATGAAAAACTGTTTTTT. The encoded protein is CSANQGINEKLFF.

The CDR3 sequence: CASSLLLRGADYEQYF. CDR3 coding DNA: TGTGCCAGCAGCTTATTACTTCGGGGGGCGGACTACGAGCAGTACTTC. The chain combines TRBV11-2 with TRBJ2-7, with TRBD2 as a possible D gene (7 bases). The V gene lost 2 bases and the J gene lost 3 bases, with 17 bases spanning the gap. The length of the CDR3 is 16 residues. Per germline, CDR1 SGHAT and CDR2 FQNNGV.

The chain uses TRBV10-2 and TRBJ1-1; tentatively, D is TRBD1 (5 bases). Trimming stripped 4 bases from V and 6 bases from J, with 18 bases between. This CDR3 is 15 amino acids long. Germline V CDR1 and CDR2: WSHSY, SAAADI. CDR3 coding DNA: TGCGCCAGCAGTGCGGGAGGATGGGGACGGGCTGAAGCTTTCTTT. Its translation: CASSAGGWGRAEAFF.

In its sample, this clonotype was seen many times. The J gene is TRBJ1-6, the V gene TRBV7-2; 8 nucleotides line up with TRBD1. The V and J ends lost 4 bases and 7 bases, in that order; junction bases with no gene match: 6. CDR1 and CDR2 from the germline V gene are SGHTA and FQGNSA. The CDR3 contains 15 residues. The CDR3 DNA reads TGTGCCAGCAGCTACGGACAGGGCGGGAATTCACCCCTCCACTTT. It encodes CASSYGQGGNSPLHF.

This clonotype was picked up many times. V and J are TRBV6-5 and TRBJ1-1, with D unresolved. The length of the CDR3 is 13 residues. Germline lookup yields CDR1 MNHEY and CDR2 SVGAGI. Trimming stripped 2 bases from V and 4 bases from J, with 8 bases between. CDR3 DNA sequence: TGTGCCAGCAGTTACCGTTGGGCCACTGAAGCTTTCTTT. Encoded protein: CASSYRWATEAFF.

In the case of this clonotype: A much larger clone lies one base from this, so it may be a read error. This rearrangement joins TRBV18 to TRBJ1-1; 9 bases are shared with TRBD1. This CDR3 has 14 residues. V lost 3 bases and J lost 11; bases outside the gene matches: 10. The germline gives CDR1 KGHSH, CDR2 LQKENI. CDR3: CASSPSGGTGRAFF. Written as DNA, the CDR3 is TGTGCCAGCTCACCCTCCGGTGGGACAGGGAGGGCTTTCTTT.

In its sample, this clonotype was seen once. This rearrangement joins TRBV10-3 to TRBJ1-5, with 9 positions matching TRBD1. Per germline, CDR1 ENHRY and CDR2 SYGVKD. The V gene end was trimmed by 10 bases and the J gene end by 1 base; junction bases not matched to a gene: 8. The CDR3 extends over 15 amino acids. The CDR3 spells CATRDRDPSNQPQHF. CDR3 in DNA: TGTGCCACCCGGGACAGGGACCCGAGCAATCAGCCCCAGCATTTT.

This clonotype came up many times. The gene calls are TRBV3-1 and TRBJ2-3; TRBD2 matches at 7 bases. After removal of 4 bases from V and 0 bases from J, the junction contained 13 bases not matched to a gene. The CDR3 consists of 18 residues. The germline gives CDR1 LGHDT, CDR2 YNNKEL (reference sequence). DNA for the CDR3: TGTGCCAGCAGCCCCCATATACCCGGACTAGGGAGCACAGATACGCAGTATTTT. Protein product: CASSPHIPGLGSTDTQYF.

This clonotype was seen ten or more times. V and J are TRBV7-9 and TRBJ2-1, with 12 bases aligning to TRBD1. From germline, CDR1 is SEHNR and CDR2 FQNEAQ (reference sequence). The CDR3 loop spans 15 amino acids. With 5 bases clipped from V and 9 bases from J, the junction kept 8 bases outside the gene matches. CDR3 sequence reads: CASSREGQGATEQFF. The CDR3 DNA reads as TGTGCCAGCAGCAGAGAGGGACAGGGGGCTACTGAGCAGTTCTTC.

DNA of the CDR3: TGTGCCAGCAGTTACTCCGTGGAGGGGGTAGCCAAAAACATTCAGTACTTC. Translation: CASSYSVEGVAKNIQYF. The chain carries TRBV6-5 and TRBJ2-4; D may be TRBD1 or TRBD2 (6 bases each). Trimming removed 0 bases from V and 0 bases from J, with 12 bases in between. The CDR3 is 17 amino acids. Germline assignment: CDR1 MNHEY and CDR2 SVGAGI.

Ten or more counts support this clonotype. The chain joins TRBV29-1 to TRBJ2-7; 8 bases agree with TRBD1. The CDR3 is 13 residues long. In germline, CDR1 is SQVTM, CDR2 ANQGSEA. Germline trimming cut 4 bases from V and 4 bases from J; bases unmatched to any gene: 6. CDR3 residues: CSVVETGAYEQYF. CDR3 in DNA: TGCAGCGTTGTGGAGACAGGGGCGTACGAGCAGTACTTC.

The rearrangement joins TRBV7-2 to TRBJ2-5, with 7 bases that match TRBD2. The end of the DNA is better explained by TRBJ2-1, so the J call may be wrong. CDR1 is SGHTA and CDR2 is FQGNSA in the germline V gene. The CDR3 spans 14 residues. For the CDR3, the DNA is TGTGCCAGCAGCTTATGGGGAGGGTACGATAAGCAGTTCTTC. It yields the protein CASSLWGGYDKQFF.

V is TRBV4-1 and J is TRBJ1-3, with D possibly TRBD1 on 5 matching bases. V lost 0 bases to trimming and J lost 4 bases, with 10 bases between them. This CDR3 is built from 15 residues. CDR1 is MGHRA and CDR2 is YSYEKL in the germline V gene. The CDR3 DNA reads TGCGCCAGCAGCCAAGACAAAGGGACGGGAAACACCATATATTTT. Protein product: CASSQDKGTGNTIYF.

V and J are TRBV20-1 and TRBJ2-2; D is possibly TRBD1 (6 bases). This CDR3 contains 14 residues. Germline assignment: CDR1 DFQATT and CDR2 SNEGSKA (reference sequence). Trimming took 5 bases from V and 5 from J, leaving 15 bases between them. The CDR3 loop is CSAPRDIATGELFF. The DNA for the CDR3 is TGCAGTGCTCCCCGGGACATCGCAACCGGGGAGCTGTTTTTT.

This clonotype was counted at least ten times. V gene TRBV29-1 combines with J gene TRBJ1-4; 8 bases are shared with TRBD1. V lost 3 bases and J lost 6; bases outside the gene matches: 6. This CDR3 region has 14 residues. Germline V gene sequence: CDR1 SQVTM, CDR2 ANQGSEA. In nucleotides, the CDR3 is TGCAGCGTTGAGGGGACAGGACGTCATGAAAAACTGTTTTTT. It specifies CSVEGTGRHEKLFF.

V and J are TRBV20-1 and TRBJ1-6, with D possibly TRBD1 on 6 matching bases. In germline, CDR1 is DFQATT, CDR2 SNEGSKA (reference sequence). CDR3 length: 16 amino acids. Trimming stripped 0 bases from V and 10 bases from J, with 19 bases between. The CDR3 DNA is TGCAGTGCTAGAGATGAGGTCCAGGGGCTAAAGTCACCCCTCCACTTT. Encoded protein: CSARDEVQGLKSPLHF.

This clonotype appeared a few times. The chain combines TRBV18 with TRBJ1-3; D is perhaps TRBD1 (6 bases). V was pared by 4 bases and J by 2 bases, with 12 bases between. The length of the CDR3 is 15 residues. From germline, CDR1 is KGHSH and CDR2 LQKENI. The chain's CDR3 is CASSQQQGTGNTIYF. DNA for the CDR3: TGTGCCAGCTCACAACAACAGGGAACTGGAAACACCATATATTTT.

This clonotype was seen repeatedly, ten times or more. Here the CDR3 DNA reads TGCAGTGCTAGGCGAAACAGGGGCGGGAACGCCTACGAGCAGTACTTC. Amino acid sequence: CSARRNRGGNAYEQYF. The gene calls are TRBV20-1 and TRBJ2-7; a possible D gene is TRBD1 (7 bases). This CDR3 is 16 amino acids long. CDR1 and CDR2 (germline): DFQATT, SNEGSKA (reference sequence). V was clipped by 3 bases and J by 2 bases, with 20 bases between them.

This clonotype was counted ten times or more. The V call is TRBV5-6, the J call TRBJ2-6, with 8 bases fitting TRBD1. The CDR3 has 17 residues. The germline V gene has CDR1 SGHDT and CDR2 YYEEEE. V trimming: 3 bases; J trimming: 2 bases; junction bases outside the gene matches: 7. DNA for the CDR3: TGTGCCAGCAGCTCCGTCCTCAGGGGGCCTGGGGCCAACGTCCTGACTTTC. Amino acids: CASSSVLRGPGANVLTF.

This clonotype was seen a single time. Here the CDR3 DNA reads TGTGCCAGCAGCCCAGGACTAGCGGGGGCGGGAGAGACCCAGTACTTC. Translated: CASSPGLAGAGETQYF. The chain joins TRBV5-5 to TRBJ2-5; TRBD2 matches 13 bases. Germline V CDR1 and CDR2: SGHKS, YYEKEE (reference sequence). The CDR3 is made up of 16 amino acids. The junction had 7 bases not matched to a gene; V was cut back by 4 bases and J by 4 bases. Based on the CDR3 plus reference TRBV5-5 and TRBJ2-5, the full variable domain is DAGVTQSPTHLIKTRGQQVTLRCSPISGHKSVSWYQQVLGQGPQFIFQYYEKEERGRGNFPDRFSARQFPNYSSELNVNALLLGDSALYLCASSPGLAGAGETQYFGPGTRLLVL.